Listed here is a single T cell receptor (beta chain). Germline loops: CDR1 MGHRA, CDR2 YSYEKL. CDR3 length equals 16 residues. Trimming left V 2 bases short and J 0 bases short, with 11 bases between. Original data processing: How many nucleated cells were present was estimated from reference gene primer amplification. Clones were read by immunoSEQ multiplex PCR, and TCRdb kept only the in-frame ones, dropping some. V and J calls and clone size follow that table, whereas D and trimming were derived from the DNA. The table lists 130,000 or so clones, 82% of them singletons. This entry comes from a study of blood T cell repertoires in COVID-19. Across the study: COVID-19 samples from acute and convalescent phases originated in the United States, Italy and Spain. The analysed material was cDNA or gDNA that came from T cells, B-cell-depleted T cells, or PBMCs.

The genes are TRBV4-1 and TRBJ1-3; D is uncertain. The material sequenced was peripheral blood. This receptor was obtained from a woman between 70 and 85 years old with acute or convalescent COVID-19. The CDR3 here is CASSQQELYSGNTIYF. CDR3 nucleotide sequence: TGCGCCAGCAGCCAACAAGAGCTTTACTCTGGAAACACCATATATTTT.